A selection of T cell receptor beta chains follows, all from one sample in a study of cytomegalovirus exposure and HLA in healthy donors. Clones were sequenced by immunoSEQ multiplex PCR, and TCRdb holds only the in-frame ones, with some missing. The ten top clones account for about 2.2%, within a sample of 95,000 to 150,000 clones. Sequences were obtained from PBMCs. These receptors came from a man in his forties or fifties in good health and CMV-seronegative. Each CDR3 is given with its conserved first and last residue. The order of the fields is J gene, V gene, D gene, CDR3 DNA, CDR3 protein. The D gene is left open where the match is weak.

>TRBJ1-1|TRBV29-1|NA
TGCAGCGTGGGGGGACGGATGAACACTGAAGCTTTCTTT
CSVGGRMNTEAFF
>TRBJ2-6|TRBV18|NA
TGTGCCAGCTCAGTACTATTGACAGGCAGCTCTGGGGCCAACGTCCTGACTTTC
CASSVLLTGSSGANVLTF
>TRBJ1-2|TRBV25-1|NA
TGTGCCAGCAGTGATCCCAGGGCTGGCTACACCTTC
CASSDPRAGYTF
>TRBJ1-1|TRBV18|NA
TGTGCCAGCTCACCATCCTCGGGAGTCGGCACTGAAGCTTTCTTT
CASSPSSGVGTEAFF
>TRBJ2-1|TRBV6-5|TRBD1
TGTGCCAGCACCCCCGACAGGGGGCGCGTCGAGCAGTTCTTC
CASTPDRGRVEQFF
>TRBJ2-3|TRBV9|NA
TGTGCCAGCAGCGTAGCCCCTGCAAATACGCAGTGTTTT
CASSVAPANTQCF
>TRBJ2-7|TRBV11-3|NA
TGTGCCAGCAGCCGGGGTCCGAACGAGCAGTACTTC
CASSRGPNEQYF
>TRBJ2-2|TRBV2|TRBD2
TGTGCCAGCAGTGGCGGACTAGCGGGAGGGCCGGGCACCGGGGAGCTGTTTTTT
CASSGGLAGGPGTGELFF
>TRBJ1-1|TRBV2|NA
TGTGCCAGCAGTCCAACAGGGTTCGATTTCTTT
CASSPTGFDFF
>TRBJ2-2|TRBV11-3|NA
TGTGCCAGCAGCGACCGGCGGACCGGGGAGCTGTTTTTT
CASSDRRTGELFF
>TRBJ1-1|TRBV25-1|TRBD1
TGTGCCAGCAGTGAATCTCGACAGGGGGCGAAATCGGCTTTCTTT
CASSESRQGAKSAFF
>TRBJ2-5|TRBV5-4|TRBD2
TGTGCCAGCAGCACAGGACTAGCGGGATCACAAGAGACCCAGTACTTC
CASSTGLAGSQETQYF
>TRBJ2-5|TRBV4-1|NA
TGCGCCAGCAGCCAAGTAAGCGGAGAGACCCAGTACTTC
CASSQVSGETQYF
>TRBJ1-1|TRBV5-1|TRBD1
TGCGCCAGCAGCTTGGACAGGGGAGGCCTGAACACTGAAGCTTTCTTT
CASSLDRGGLNTEAFF
>TRBJ2-7|TRBV30|TRBD2
TGTGCCTGGAGTGTACAGGGCGGGGGGGGTTCCGAGCAGTACTTC
CAWSVQGGGGSEQYF
>TRBJ2-1|TRBV7-2|TRBD1
TGTGCCAGCAGCCCTCAGGACAGGGGGGCCAATGAGCAGTTCTTC
CASSPQDRGANEQFF
>TRBJ1-5|TRBV10-1|NA
TGCGCCAGCAGTCGCCCCCATAGCAATCAACCCCAGCATTTT
CASSRPHSNQPQHF
>TRBJ2-3|TRBV9|TRBD2
TGTGCCAGCAGCCCCCGGACTAGCGGGAGGTCAGATACGCAGTATTTT
CASSPRTSGRSDTQYF
>TRBJ1-5|TRBV6-5|TRBD1
TGTGCCAGCAGTTCGGACAGGCGTTCGGGTCAGCCCCAGCATTTT
CASSSDRRSGQPQHF
>TRBJ1-1|TRBV5-1|TRBD1
TGCGCCAGCAGCTTACCACAGGGGATGAACACTGAAGCTTTCTTT
CASSLPQGMNTEAFF
>TRBJ2-7|TRBV4-1|TRBD1
TGCGCCAGCAGCCAAGAGGACAGGGGTGGCTACGAGCAGTACTTC
CASSQEDRGGYEQYF
>TRBJ1-2|TRBV6-5|NA
TGTGCCAGCAGTTACTCGGTTTTAGGAGGAAACTATGGCTACACCTTC
CASSYSVLGGNYGYTF
>TRBJ1-4|TRBV5-6|NA
TGTGCCAGCAGCTTGGCGTGGGGCGGCCCGTCAACTAATGAAAAACTGTTTTTT
CASSLAWGGPSTNEKLFF
>TRBJ1-1|TRBV19|NA
TGTGCCAGTAGTGGCCCGCACGCTCGGAGCACTGAAGCTTTCTTT
CASSGPHARSTEAFF
>TRBJ2-7|TRBV28|NA
TGTGCCAGCAGTTTAATCTCCGGACAGCGGGGATACGAGCAGTACTTC
CASSLISGQRGYEQYF
>TRBJ2-7|TRBV7-5|NA
TGTGCCAGAAGCGTTTGGATTTTGAGCCGGAGGACCCCCTACGAGCAGTACTTC
CARSVWILSRRTPYEQYF
>TRBJ1-1|TRBV2|TRBD1
TGTGCCAGCAGTAGAGGGGCAGGGGGGAACACTGAAGCTTTCTTT
CASSRGAGGNTEAFF